This passage covers 13 T cell receptor beta chains from one sample sequenced in a study of OX40 agonist ivuxolimab in advanced cancers. TCRdb's copy holds only in-frame clones and misses some; the assay was immunoSEQ multiplex PCR. Among fewer than 80,000 clones, approximately 92% were seen once, and the ten largest hold about 12%. The sequencing here drew on CD4+ or CD8+ T cells sorted from blood, taken in a trial of the OX40 agonist ivuxolimab. These receptors all come from an adult with an advanced solid tumor such as melanoma, head and neck, liver or kidney cancer.

This chain links TRBV10-3 with TRBJ2-5, with D possibly matching TRBD1 (5 bases). V dropped 6 bases and J dropped 0 bases, with 11 bases sitting between them. The CDR3 is made up of 14 amino acids. Germline values: CDR1 ENHRY, CDR2 SYGVKD. The CDR3 DNA reads TGTGCCATCAGGCAAGACAGAAACCAAGAGACCCAGTACTTC. Translation gives CAIRQDRNQETQYF.

The chain couples TRBV7-9 to TRBJ2-7; TRBD2 matches at 11 bases. V was clipped by 6 bases and J by 0 bases; unmatched bases: 4. Per germline, CDR1 SEHNR and CDR2 FQNEAQ (reference sequence). This CDR3 contains 15 residues. The CDR3 sequence is CASSPSGRPSYEQYF. CDR3 sequence (DNA): TGTGCCAGCAGTCCTAGCGGGAGGCCCTCCTACGAGCAGTACTTC.

The chain couples TRBV29-1 to TRBJ2-7; D is possibly TRBD1 or TRBD2 (6 bases each). The CDR3 is 19 amino acids. V was shortened by 3 bases and J by 0 bases, with 27 bases between the two germline ends. Germline V CDR1 and CDR2: SQVTM, ANQGSEA. In DNA, the CDR3 is TGCAGCGTTGAGGGCGAGGTGACAGGAGGGGGGATCGGCTCCTACGAGCAGTACTTC. This gives the protein CSVEGEVTGGGIGSYEQYF.

This chain joins TRBV14 and TRBJ2-1, with D perhaps matching TRBD1 (5 bases). This CDR3 spans 14 amino acids. Trimming shortened V by 1 base and J by 7 bases, and 11 bases separated the two germline ends. Per germline, CDR1 SGHDN and CDR2 FVKESK. CDR3 coding DNA: TGTGCCAGCAGCCAAGTGGGCAGGGCGAATGAGCAGTTCTTC. Its translation: CASSQVGRANEQFF.

This rearrangement joins TRBV30 to TRBJ2-7; a weak D match, TRBD2 (5 bases). V was trimmed by 4 bases and J by 0 bases, leaving 16 bases between them. Germline assignment: CDR1 GTSNPN and CDR2 SVGIG (reference sequence). The CDR3 spans 15 residues. As DNA, the CDR3 is TGTGCCTGGAATTTAGGGTCGGGATTCTCCTACGAGCAGTACTTC. Residues: CAWNLGSGFSYEQYF.

The chain couples TRBV7-3 to TRBJ2-1; D is unresolved. The ends were cut back, 5 bases at V and 4 bases at J, with 9 bases in the middle. The CDR3 is made up of 13 amino acids. Germline V gene data show CDR1 as SGHTA and CDR2 as FQGTGA. CDR3 DNA: TGTGCCAGCAGCGAGGACCAGTACAATGAGCAGTTCTTC. It translates to CASSEDQYNEQFF.

With respect to this clone: The same CDR3 also results from other DNA sequences found in this sample. This sequence joins TRBV9 and TRBJ2-7; 7 bases line up with TRBD2. Germline CDR1 and CDR2: SGDLS and YYNGEE. The CDR3 spans 13 residues. Trimming cost V 3 bases and J 3 bases; bases outside gene matches: 3. This CDR3 reads CASSAGLGYEQYF. CDR3 sequence (DNA): TGTGCCAGCAGCGCCGGACTAGGCTACGAGCAGTACTTC.

This chain uses TRBV27 with TRBJ2-7, with D tentatively TRBD2 (5 bases). Germline-derived CDR1 and CDR2 are MNHEY and SMNVEV (reference sequence). The CDR3 is 15 amino acids. The V end lost 5 bases, the J end lost 0 bases, and 14 bases lay between the germline ends. This chain's CDR3 is CASSPRTFSSYEQYF. The CDR3 DNA is TGTGCCAGCAGTCCTCGGACTTTTAGCTCCTACGAGCAGTACTTC.

This clone was detected once. The rearrangement uses TRBV5-6 and TRBJ1-2; D is uncertain. This CDR3 spans 14 amino acids. The germline V gene has CDR1 SGHDT and CDR2 YYEEEE. Trimming pared 3 bases from V and 2 bases from J, leaving 11 bases between. CDR3 sequence reads: CASSSQGINYGYTF. In nucleotides, the CDR3 is TGTGCCAGCAGCTCCCAAGGGATCAACTATGGCTACACCTTC.

This rearrangement joins TRBV14 to TRBJ1-2; D not resolved. V shed 0 bases and J shed 4 bases, with 12 bases lying between them. The V gene's germline CDR1 is SGHDN and CDR2 FVKESK. This CDR3 comprises 15 residues. The CDR3 reads CASSQERYSPYGYTF. CDR3 coding DNA: TGTGCCAGCAGCCAAGAACGTTACAGCCCCTATGGCTACACCTTC.

The V gene is TRBV7-9, the J gene TRBJ1-5; 11 bases agree with TRBD1. Trimming removed 5 bases from V and 6 bases from J; junction bases left unmatched: 6. The CDR3 has 15 amino acids. The V gene's germline CDR1 is SEHNR and CDR2 FQNEAQ (reference sequence). CDR3 nucleotide sequence: TGTGCCAGCAGCCCTCGTGGGACAGGGGGTCAGCCCCAGCATTTT. It encodes CASSPRGTGGQPQHF. Looking up the rest from reference TRBV7-9 and TRBJ1-5 gives the full variable domain: DTGVSQNPRHKITKRGQNVTFRCDPISEHNRLYWYRQTLGQGPEFLTYFQNEAQLEKSRLLSDRFSAERPKGSFSTLEIQRTEQGDSAMYLCASSPRGTGGQPQHFGDGTRLSIL.

This rearrangement joins TRBV29-1 to TRBJ2-5; the D is unclear. Germline CDR1 SQVTM, CDR2 ANQGSEA. The CDR3 is made up of 10 amino acids. The V end was cut by 4 bases, the J end by 5 bases, with 5 bases between. The CDR3 nucleotides are TGCAGCGTTGTTTCGGAGACCCAGTACTTC. Amino acid sequence: CSVVSETQYF. The full variable domain, with the rest looked up from reference TRBV29-1 and TRBJ2-5, is SAVISQKPSRDICQRGTSLTIQCQVDSQVTMMFWYRQQPGQSLTLIATANQGSEATYESGFVIDKFPISRPNLTFSTLTVSNMSPEDSSIYLCSVVSETQYFGPGTRLLVL.

The rearrangement uses TRBV5-1 and TRBJ2-5; D is ambiguous. Trimming left V 7 bases short and J 5 bases short, with 9 bases between. The CDR3 sequence is 11 residues long. Germline V gene data show CDR1 as SGHRS and CDR2 as YFSETQ. The CDR3 bases are TGCGCCAGCGCCCAGTCCGAGACCCAGTACTTC. It specifies CASAQSETQYF.